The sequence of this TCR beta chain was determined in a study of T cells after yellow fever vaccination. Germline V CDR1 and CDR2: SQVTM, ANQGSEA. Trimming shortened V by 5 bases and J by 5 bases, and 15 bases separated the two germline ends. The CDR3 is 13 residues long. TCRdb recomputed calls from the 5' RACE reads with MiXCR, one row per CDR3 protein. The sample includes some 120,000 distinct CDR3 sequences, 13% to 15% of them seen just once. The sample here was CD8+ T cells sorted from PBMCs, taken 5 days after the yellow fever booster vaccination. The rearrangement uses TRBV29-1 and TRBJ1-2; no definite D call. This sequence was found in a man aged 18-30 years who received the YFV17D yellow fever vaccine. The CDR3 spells CSVRLTQTYGYTF. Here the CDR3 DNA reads TGCAGCGTTCGGCTCACCCAGACTTATGGCTACACCTTC.